These T cell receptor beta chains were read from a single sample in a study of T cells in narcolepsy. Assay used: immunoSEQ multiplex PCR; TCRdb lists only in-frame clones, some missing. The sample has over 25,000 clones; around 77% are singletons. The sample consisted of memory (CD45RA-) CD4+ T cells from blood. Receptors were obtained from a human donor in good health. Both conserved end residues are part of each CDR3. The order of the fields is CDR3 length, D gene, V gene, clone size, J gene, CDR3 DNA, CDR3 protein. D genes are given only for firm matches. Clone size is not always given. Where it is, it says once, few, many or a class for expanded clones.

cdr3_length: 21
d_call: TRBD2
v_call: TRBV5-1
clone_size: .
j_call: TRBJ2-3
cdr3_nt: TGCGCCAGCAGCTCCCCCCCCGGGAGCGGGAGGTCCCTCATGGGCACAGATACGCAGTATTTT
cdr3_aa: CASSSPPGSGRSLMGTDTQYF

cdr3_length: 15
d_call: .
v_call: TRBV7-6
clone_size: .
j_call: TRBJ1-4
cdr3_nt: TGTGCCAGCAGCTTATCGTTGGGGCCGAATGAAAAACTGTTTTTT
cdr3_aa: CASSLSLGPNEKLFF

cdr3_length: 13
d_call: .
v_call: TRBV14
clone_size: few
j_call: TRBJ2-5
cdr3_nt: TGTGCCAGCAGCCAAGATATTGCGACTACCCAGTACTTC
cdr3_aa: CASSQDIATTQYF

cdr3_length: 14
d_call: TRBD1
v_call: TRBV9
clone_size: few
j_call: TRBJ1-1
cdr3_nt: TGTGCCAGCAGGGAAGGGACAGGGGACACTGAAGCTTTCTTT
cdr3_aa: CASREGTGDTEAFF

cdr3_length: 18
d_call: TRBD1
v_call: TRBV19
clone_size: .
j_call: TRBJ1-2
cdr3_nt: TGTGCCAGTAGTACAGGGGCGTTTGACAGGGGGCGCGGCTATGGCTACACCTTC
cdr3_aa: CASSTGAFDRGRGYGYTF

cdr3_length: 14
d_call: TRBD1
v_call: TRBV30
clone_size: .
j_call: TRBJ2-5
cdr3_nt: TGTGCCTGGAGACGCAGGGGGCGCGGGGAGACCCAGTACTTC
cdr3_aa: CAWRRRGRGETQYF

cdr3_length: 13
d_call: .
v_call: TRBV27
clone_size: .
j_call: TRBJ1-2
cdr3_nt: TGTGCCAGCAGTTTCTCCAGAAACTATGGCTACACCTTC
cdr3_aa: CASSFSRNYGYTF

cdr3_length: 16
d_call: .
v_call: TRBV5-1
clone_size: once
j_call: TRBJ2-6
cdr3_nt: TGCGCCAGCAGCTTGCACCCGGGGCTCGGGGCCAACGTCCTGACTTTC
cdr3_aa: CASSLHPGLGANVLTF

cdr3_length: 15
d_call: TRBD2
v_call: TRBV29-1
clone_size: .
j_call: TRBJ2-3
cdr3_nt: TGCAGCGTTTTGACCGGGGGGGGCGGGACAGATACGCAGTATTTT
cdr3_aa: CSVLTGGGGTDTQYF

cdr3_length: 15
d_call: .
v_call: TRBV27
clone_size: .
j_call: TRBJ1-2
cdr3_nt: TGTGCCAGCAGGGACATCTCTGGACCGAACTATGGCTACACCTTC
cdr3_aa: CASRDISGPNYGYTF

cdr3_length: 16
d_call: .
v_call: TRBV2
clone_size: .
j_call: TRBJ1-3
cdr3_nt: TGTGCCAGCAGTGACTACCGAGGAACTACTGGAAACACCATATATTTT
cdr3_aa: CASSDYRGTTGNTIYF

cdr3_length: 15
d_call: .
v_call: TRBV30
clone_size: once
j_call: TRBJ1-1
cdr3_nt: TGTGCCTGGAGGCGACCGGACAGCATGAACACTGAAGCTTTCTTT
cdr3_aa: CAWRRPDSMNTEAFF

cdr3_length: 15
d_call: TRBD1
v_call: TRBV5-4
clone_size: .
j_call: TRBJ1-1
cdr3_nt: TGTGCCAGCAGCCCCAGACAGGGGTCCCTTACTGAAGCTTTCTTT
cdr3_aa: CASSPRQGSLTEAFF

cdr3_length: 15
d_call: .
v_call: TRBV19
clone_size: few
j_call: TRBJ2-7
cdr3_nt: TGTGCCAGTAGTATAGATTCCACAGGATTCTACGAGCAGTACTTC
cdr3_aa: CASSIDSTGFYEQYF

cdr3_length: 13
d_call: .
v_call: TRBV10-1
clone_size: .
j_call: TRBJ1-2
cdr3_nt: TGCGCCAGCAGTTGGACCAGGGGAGGCGGCTACACCTTC
cdr3_aa: CASSWTRGGGYTF

cdr3_length: 14
d_call: .
v_call: TRBV21-1
clone_size: .
j_call: TRBJ2-7
cdr3_nt: TGTGCCAGCTTCATCCCGGCTAGCGGGGACGAGCAGTACTTC
cdr3_aa: CASFIPASGDEQYF

cdr3_length: 11
d_call: .
v_call: TRBV6-5
clone_size: .
j_call: TRBJ1-1
cdr3_nt: TGTGCCAGCAGTTACTTGGGGATGACTTTCTTT
cdr3_aa: CASSYLGMTFF

cdr3_length: 11
d_call: .
v_call: TRBV6-1
clone_size: few
j_call: TRBJ2-1
cdr3_nt: TGTGCCAGCACCAACCTCGGTGAGCAGTTCTTC
cdr3_aa: CASTNLGEQFF